The entry below describes one T cell receptor (beta chain). The V gene's germline CDR1 is SEHNR and CDR2 FQNEAQ (reference sequence). The CDR3 runs 15 residues. The V end was cut by 3 bases, the J end by 5 bases, with 13 bases between. These data are taken from a study of regulatory T cells in long-lasting Graves disease. Construction of the TCR beta libraries employed iRepertoire HTBI primers in conjunction with Arm-PCR of CDR3 regions. Original handling: The samples included 60 to 65 TRBV and 14 to 15 TRBJ segments. One entry per CDR3 protein, called by TCRdb with MiXCR from the multiplex PCR reads. V and J calls and clone size were set by TCRdb, not the authors. The top ten clones hold 9% to 15% of a sample with more than 450,000 distinct CDR3 sequences, around 16% of them seen once. Time point indicated: newly diagnosed GD, antithyroid drugs for less than 3 months. Researchers made the TCR library from RNA that was extracted from PBMCs.

This sample also belongs to another study, concerning T cells in Graves' hyperthyroidism and ophthalmopathy.

Sequences were derived from peripheral blood mononuclear cells (PBMCs), sampled at new diagnosis, from a patient treated with antithyroid drugs. The chain uses TRBV7-9 and TRBJ1-4; D perhaps matches TRBD1 (6 bases). The TCR originated in a man aged 35 to 55 with Graves disease. The CDR3, as DNA: TGTGCCAGCAGCTTGGGGGGACACCGGAATGAAAAACTGTTTTTT. Protein sequence: CASSLGGHRNEKLFF.